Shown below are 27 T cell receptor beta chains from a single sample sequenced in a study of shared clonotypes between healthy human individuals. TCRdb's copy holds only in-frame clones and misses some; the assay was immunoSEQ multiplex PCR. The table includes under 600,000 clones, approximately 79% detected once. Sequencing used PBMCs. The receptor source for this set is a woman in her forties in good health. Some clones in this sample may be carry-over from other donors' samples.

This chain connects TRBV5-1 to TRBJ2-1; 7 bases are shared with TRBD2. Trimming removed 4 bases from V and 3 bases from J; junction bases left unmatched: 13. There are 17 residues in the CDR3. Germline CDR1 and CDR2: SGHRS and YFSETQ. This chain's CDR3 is CASSGGAGTQGYNEQFF. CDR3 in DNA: TGCGCCAGCAGCGGGGGAGCGGGGACCCAAGGCTACAATGAGCAGTTCTTC. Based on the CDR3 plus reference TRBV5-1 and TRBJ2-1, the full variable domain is KAGVTQTPRYLIKTRGQQVTLSCSPISGHRSVSWYQQTPGQGLQFLFEYFSETQRNKGNFPGRFSGRQFSNSRSEMNVSTLELGDSALYLCASSGGAGTQGYNEQFFGPGTRLTVL.

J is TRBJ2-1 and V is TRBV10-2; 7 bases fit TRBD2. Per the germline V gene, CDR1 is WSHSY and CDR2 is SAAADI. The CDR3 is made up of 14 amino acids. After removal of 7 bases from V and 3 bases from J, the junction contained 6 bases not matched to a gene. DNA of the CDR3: TGCGCCAGCACGCCCCAGCGGGACTACAATGAGCAGTTCTTC. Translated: CASTPQRDYNEQFF.

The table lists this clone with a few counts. In nucleotides, the CDR3 is TGTGCCAGCTCACCGGACTCAGGCTATGGCTACACCTTC. Its protein product is CASSPDSGYGYTF. The chain joins TRBV18 to TRBJ1-2; the D is unclear. The CDR3 is made up of 13 amino acids. The V and J ends lost 3 bases and 4 bases respectively, with 9 bases between them. Germline V CDR1 and CDR2: KGHSH, LQKENI.

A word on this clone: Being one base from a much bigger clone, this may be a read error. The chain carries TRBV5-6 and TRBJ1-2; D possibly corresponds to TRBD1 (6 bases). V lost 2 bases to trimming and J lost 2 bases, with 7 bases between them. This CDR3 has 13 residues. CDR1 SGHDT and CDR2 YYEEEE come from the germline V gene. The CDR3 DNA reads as TGTGCCAGCAGCTTAGGGGGAAACTATGGCTACACCTTC. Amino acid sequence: CASSLGGNYGYTF.

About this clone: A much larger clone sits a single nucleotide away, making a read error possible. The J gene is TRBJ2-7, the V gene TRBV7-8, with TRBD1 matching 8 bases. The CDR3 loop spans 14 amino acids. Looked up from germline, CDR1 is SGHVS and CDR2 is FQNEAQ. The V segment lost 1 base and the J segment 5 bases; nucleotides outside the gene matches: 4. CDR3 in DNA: TGTGCCAGCAGCTTAGGGACAGGGAGCCACGAGCAGTACTTC. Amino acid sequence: CASSLGTGSHEQYF.

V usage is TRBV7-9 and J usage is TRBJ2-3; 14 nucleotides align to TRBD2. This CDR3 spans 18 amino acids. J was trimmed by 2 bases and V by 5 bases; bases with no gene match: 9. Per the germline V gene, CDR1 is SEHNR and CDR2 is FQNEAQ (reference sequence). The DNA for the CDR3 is TGTGCCAGCAGCCATTCCCGGACTAGCGGGAGGACCACAGATACGCAGTATTTT. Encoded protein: CASSHSRTSGRTTDTQYF.

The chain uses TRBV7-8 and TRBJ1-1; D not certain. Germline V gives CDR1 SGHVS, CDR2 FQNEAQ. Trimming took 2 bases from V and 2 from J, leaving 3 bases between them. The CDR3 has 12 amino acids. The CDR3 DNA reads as TGTGCCAGCAGCTTAACTAACACTGAAGCTTTCTTT. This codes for CASSLTNTEAFF. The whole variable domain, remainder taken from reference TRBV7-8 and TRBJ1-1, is GAGVSQSPRYKVAKRGQDVALRCDPISGHVSLFWYQQALGQGPEFLTYFQNEAQLDKSGLPSDRFFAERPEGSVSTLKIQRTQQEDSAVYLCASSLTNTEAFFGQGTRLTVV.

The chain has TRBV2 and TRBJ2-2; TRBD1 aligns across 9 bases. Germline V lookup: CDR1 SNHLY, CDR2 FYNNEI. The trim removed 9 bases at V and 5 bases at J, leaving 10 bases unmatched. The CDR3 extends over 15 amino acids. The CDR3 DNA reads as TGTGCCAGTGAACCGGGACAGGGACCGACCGGGGAGCTGTTTTTT. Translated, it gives CASEPGQGPTGELFF.

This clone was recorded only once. CDR3 sequence: CASSSQEQETQYF. As DNA, the CDR3 is TGTGCCAGCAGCTCCCAGGAACAAGAGACCCAGTACTTC. V usage is TRBV7-9 and J usage is TRBJ2-5, with no clear D. The V gene's germline CDR1 is SEHNR and CDR2 FQNEAQ (reference sequence). CDR3 length: 13 amino acids. V lost 4 bases and J 2 bases, leaving 8 bases between the germline ends. The variable domain in full, completed from reference TRBV7-9 and TRBJ2-5, reads DTGVSQNPRHKITKRGQNVTFRCDPISEHNRLYWYRQTLGQGPEFLTYFQNEAQLEKSRLLSDRFSAERPKGSFSTLEIQRTEQGDSAMYLCASSSQEQETQYFGPGTRLLVL.

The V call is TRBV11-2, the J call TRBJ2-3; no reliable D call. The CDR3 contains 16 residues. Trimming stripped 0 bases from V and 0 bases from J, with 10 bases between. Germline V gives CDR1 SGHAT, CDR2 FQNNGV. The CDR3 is CASSLDLRVSTDTQYF. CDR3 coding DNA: TGTGCCAGCAGCTTAGATCTTAGGGTTAGCACAGATACGCAGTATTTT.

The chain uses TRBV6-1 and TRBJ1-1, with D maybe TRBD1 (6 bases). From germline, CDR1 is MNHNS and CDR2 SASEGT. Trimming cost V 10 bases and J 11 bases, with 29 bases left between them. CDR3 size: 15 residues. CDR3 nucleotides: TGTGCCACCTCCTCAGTGGGGGTGGGGGCACTGAAGGCTTTCTTT. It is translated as CATSSVGVGALKAFF.

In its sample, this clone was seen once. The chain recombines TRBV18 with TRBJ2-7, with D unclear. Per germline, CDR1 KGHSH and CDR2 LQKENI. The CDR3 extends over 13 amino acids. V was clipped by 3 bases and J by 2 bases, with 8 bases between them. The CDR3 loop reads CASSPFATYEQYF. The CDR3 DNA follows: TGTGCCAGCTCACCTTTCGCCACCTACGAGCAGTACTTC.

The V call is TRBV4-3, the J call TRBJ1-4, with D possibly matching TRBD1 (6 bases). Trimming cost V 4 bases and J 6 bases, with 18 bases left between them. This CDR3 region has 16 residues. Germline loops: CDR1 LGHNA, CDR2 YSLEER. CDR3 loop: CASSRGPGQVDEKLFF. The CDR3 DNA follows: TGCGCCAGCAGCCGAGGACCGGGACAAGTCGATGAAAAACTGTTTTTT.

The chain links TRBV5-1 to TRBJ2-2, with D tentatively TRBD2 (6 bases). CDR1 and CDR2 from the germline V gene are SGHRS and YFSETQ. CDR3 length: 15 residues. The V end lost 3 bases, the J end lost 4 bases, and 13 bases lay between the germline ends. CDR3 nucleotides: TGCGCCAGCAGCTGGGCCCTCGGGGGCACCGGGGAGCTGTTTTTT. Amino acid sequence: CASSWALGGTGELFF.

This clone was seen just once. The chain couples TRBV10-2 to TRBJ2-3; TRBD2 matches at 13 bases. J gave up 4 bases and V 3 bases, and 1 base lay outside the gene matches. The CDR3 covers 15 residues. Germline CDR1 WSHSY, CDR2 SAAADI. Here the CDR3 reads CASSDTSGRADTQYF. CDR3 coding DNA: TGCGCCAGCAGTGACACTAGCGGGAGGGCAGATACGCAGTATTTT.

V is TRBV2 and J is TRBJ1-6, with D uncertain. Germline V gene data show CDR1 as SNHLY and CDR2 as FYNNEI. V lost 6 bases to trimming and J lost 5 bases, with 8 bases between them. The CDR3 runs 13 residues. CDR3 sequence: CASSRMNNSPLHF. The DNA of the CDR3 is TGTGCCAGCAGCAGGATGAATAATTCACCCCTCCACTTT.

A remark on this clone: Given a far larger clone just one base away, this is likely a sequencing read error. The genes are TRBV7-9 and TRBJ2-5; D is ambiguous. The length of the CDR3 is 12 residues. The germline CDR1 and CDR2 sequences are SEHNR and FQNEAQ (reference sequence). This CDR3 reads CASSLAIETRYF. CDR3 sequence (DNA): TGTGCCAGCAGCTTAGCGATCGAGACCCGGTACTTC.

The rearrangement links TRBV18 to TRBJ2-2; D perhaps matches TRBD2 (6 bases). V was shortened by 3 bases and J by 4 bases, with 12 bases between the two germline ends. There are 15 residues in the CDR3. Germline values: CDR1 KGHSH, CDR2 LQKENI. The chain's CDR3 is CASSPRDSSTGELFF. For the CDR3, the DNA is TGTGCCAGCTCACCGAGGGACTCCAGCACCGGGGAGCTGTTTTTT.

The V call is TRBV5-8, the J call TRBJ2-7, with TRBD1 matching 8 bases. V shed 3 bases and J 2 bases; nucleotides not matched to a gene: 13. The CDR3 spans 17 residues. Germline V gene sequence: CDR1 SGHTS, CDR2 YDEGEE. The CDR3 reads CASSSRTGYGPTYEQYF. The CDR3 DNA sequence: TGTGCCAGCAGCTCTCGGACAGGGTACGGTCCTACCTACGAGCAGTACTTC.

Here the CDR3 reads CASSSLRANYEQYF. In nucleotides, the CDR3 is TGTGCCAGTAGTAGCCTCCGGGCCAACTACGAGCAGTACTTC. The chain combines TRBV19 with TRBJ2-7; D call uncertain. V lost 4 bases, J lost 3 bases, and 13 bases lay in between. Germline V gene sequence: CDR1 LNHDA, CDR2 SQIVND (reference sequence). The CDR3 length is 14 residues.

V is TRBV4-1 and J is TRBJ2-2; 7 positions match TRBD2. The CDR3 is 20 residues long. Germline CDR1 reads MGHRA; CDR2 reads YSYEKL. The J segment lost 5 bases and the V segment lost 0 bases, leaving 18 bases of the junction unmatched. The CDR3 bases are TGCGCCAGCAGCCAAGACCCTACCAGACTAGCCAAATCCGGGACCGGGGAGCTGTTTTTT. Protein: CASSQDPTRLAKSGTGELFF.

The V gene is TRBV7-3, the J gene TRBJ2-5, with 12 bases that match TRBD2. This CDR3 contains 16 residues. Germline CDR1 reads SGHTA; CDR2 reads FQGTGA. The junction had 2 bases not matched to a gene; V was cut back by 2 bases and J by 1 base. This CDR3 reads CASSLGLAGPQETQYF. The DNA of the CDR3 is TGTGCCAGCAGCTTAGGACTAGCGGGACCCCAAGAGACCCAGTACTTC.

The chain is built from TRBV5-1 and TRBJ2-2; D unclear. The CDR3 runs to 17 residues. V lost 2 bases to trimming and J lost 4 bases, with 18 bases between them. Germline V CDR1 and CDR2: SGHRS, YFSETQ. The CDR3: CASSFRSSLGTTGELFF. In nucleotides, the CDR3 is TGCGCCAGCAGCTTCCGCTCTTCCCTGGGAACCACCGGGGAGCTGTTTTTT.

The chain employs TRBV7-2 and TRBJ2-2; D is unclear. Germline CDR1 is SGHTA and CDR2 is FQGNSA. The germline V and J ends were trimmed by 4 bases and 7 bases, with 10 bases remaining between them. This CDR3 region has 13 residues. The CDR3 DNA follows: TGTGCCAGCAGCTCGTACACCAGCGGGGAGCTGTTTTTT. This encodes CASSSYTSGELFF.

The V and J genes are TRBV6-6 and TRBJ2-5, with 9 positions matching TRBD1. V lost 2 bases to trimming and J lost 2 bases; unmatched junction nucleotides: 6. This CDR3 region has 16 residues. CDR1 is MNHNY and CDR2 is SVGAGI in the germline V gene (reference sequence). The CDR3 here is CASSYPKTGGQETQYF. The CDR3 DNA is TGTGCCAGCAGTTACCCGAAGACAGGGGGACAAGAGACCCAGTACTTC.

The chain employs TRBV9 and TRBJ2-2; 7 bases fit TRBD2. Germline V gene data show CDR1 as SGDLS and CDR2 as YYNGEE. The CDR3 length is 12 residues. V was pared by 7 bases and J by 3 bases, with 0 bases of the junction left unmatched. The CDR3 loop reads CASGRDTGELFF. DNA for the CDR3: TGTGCCAGCGGGAGGGACACCGGGGAGCTGTTTTTT.

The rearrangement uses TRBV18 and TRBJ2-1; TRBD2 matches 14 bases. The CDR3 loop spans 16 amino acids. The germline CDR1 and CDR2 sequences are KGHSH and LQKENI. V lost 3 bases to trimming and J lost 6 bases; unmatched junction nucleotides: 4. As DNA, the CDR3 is TGTGCCAGCTCACCGGCCGGGACTAGCGGGAGCAATGAGCAGTTCTTC. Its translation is CASSPAGTSGSNEQFF.